Each of the 10 T cell receptor beta chains below was sequenced from the same sample in a study of CD8 T cells in Susac syndrome. Random hexamers served to reverse transcribe about 0.5 to 1 ug RNA. TCRdb analysed the immunoSEQ multiplex PCR reads with MiXCR anew, one entry per CDR3 protein. The sample holds more than 95,000 distinct CDR3 sequences, approximately 93% seen once. The sequencing input was CD8+ T cells from PBMCs. The receptors here all came from a human donor with multiple sclerosis.

The rearrangement links TRBV29-1 to TRBJ2-2; possibly TRBD1 for D (5 bases). V was shortened by 5 bases and J by 5 bases, with 9 bases between the two germline ends. CDR1 is SQVTM, CDR2 ANQGSEA, per germline. The CDR3 sequence is 12 residues long. The CDR3 DNA reads TGCAGCGTTATATGGACAACCGGGGAGCTGTTTTTT. Protein: CSVIWTTGELFF.

The V gene is TRBV9, the J gene TRBJ2-7; 9 nucleotides match TRBD1. The CDR3 consists of 16 residues. Per the germline V gene, CDR1 is SGDLS and CDR2 is YYNGEE. V shed 0 bases, J shed 3 bases, and the junction held 7 bases outside the gene matches. The CDR3 region is CASSVEEGQGIYEQYF. The CDR3 DNA reads as TGTGCCAGCAGCGTAGAGGAGGGACAGGGTATCTACGAGCAGTACTTC.

The V gene is TRBV3-1, the J gene TRBJ2-1; TRBD2 agrees at 10 bases. CDR3 length: 15 residues. V gave up 4 bases and J gave up 8 bases; unmatched junction bases: 8. CDR1 and CDR2 (germline): LGHDT, YNNKEL (reference sequence). The CDR3 DNA reads TGTGCCAGCAGCCCAGCGGGGGGGCCGAGAGATGAGCAGTTCTTC. It encodes CASSPAGGPRDEQFF.

The chain combines TRBV13 with TRBJ2-7, with D unclear. The germline V gene encodes CDR1 PRHDT and CDR2 FYEKMQ (reference sequence). Trimming removed 0 bases at V and 3 bases at J, with 6 bases between. The CDR3 is made up of 13 amino acids. CDR3 sequence (DNA): TGTGCCAGCAGCTTAGGGAACGGCTACGAGCAGTACTTC. This codes for CASSLGNGYEQYF.

The V gene is TRBV28, the J gene TRBJ2-2; the D gene is possibly TRBD1 (6 bases). Germline V gives CDR1 MDHEN, CDR2 SYDVKM. Trimming left V 5 bases short and J 6 bases short, with 16 bases between. The CDR3 covers 15 residues. This CDR3 reads CASSALQGTAGELFF. The CDR3 DNA is TGTGCCAGCAGTGCATTACAGGGAACGGCCGGGGAGCTGTTTTTT.

The chain recombines TRBV6-1 with TRBJ2-2; 11 bases agree with TRBD2. The CDR3 consists of 16 residues. The germline V gene encodes CDR1 MNHNS and CDR2 SASEGT. In DNA form, the CDR3 reads TGTGCTCTATACCCTCCGTCTAGCGGGAGGAGGCGGGAGCTGTTTTTT. Its translation: CALYPPSSGRRRELFF.

This rearrangement joins TRBV7-9 to TRBJ2-2; D is perhaps TRBD2 (6 bases). In germline, CDR1 is SEHNR, CDR2 FQNEAQ (reference sequence). CDR3 length equals 12 residues. The ends were cut back, 11 bases at V and 4 bases at J, with 11 bases in the middle. The CDR3 nucleotides read TGTGCCGGAGGGCACGGCACCGGGGAGCTGTTTTTT. It translates to CAGGHGTGELFF. The full variable domain, with the rest looked up from reference TRBV7-9 and TRBJ2-2, is DTGVSQNPRHKITKRGQNVTFRCDPISEHNRLYWYRQTLGQGPEFLTYFQNEAQLEKSRLLSDRFSAERPKGSFSTLEIQRTEQGDSAMYLCAGGHGTGELFFGEGSRLTVL.

This chain links TRBV27 with TRBJ2-7; TRBD1 aligns across 9 bases. Germline CDR1 MNHEY, CDR2 SMNVEV (reference sequence). V was pared by 8 bases and J by 2 bases, with 1 base of the junction left unmatched. The CDR3 length is 12 residues. The CDR3 DNA sequence: TGTGCCAGCTGGGACAGGGCCTACGAGCAGTACTTC. Amino acid sequence: CASWDRAYEQYF.

The chain uses TRBV5-1 and TRBJ1-1; no clear D gene. V was trimmed by 0 bases and J by 1 base, leaving 7 bases between them. The CDR3 spans 14 residues. CDR1 and CDR2 from the germline V gene are SGHRS and YFSETQ. The CDR3 DNA sequence: TGCGCCAGCAGCTTGGGCAGGACGAACACTGAAGCTTTCTTT. This codes for CASSLGRTNTEAFF. The entire variable domain, with the rest obtained from reference TRBV5-1 and TRBJ1-1, is as follows: KAGVTQTPRYLIKTRGQQVTLSCSPISGHRSVSWYQQTPGQGLQFLFEYFSETQRNKGNFPGRFSGRQFSNSRSEMNVSTLELGDSALYLCASSLGRTNTEAFFGQGTRLTVV.

The J gene is TRBJ2-1, the V gene TRBV6-6, with D perhaps TRBD1 (6 bases). The germline V gene has CDR1 MNHNY and CDR2 SVGAGI (reference sequence). Trimming left V 6 bases short and J 3 bases short, with 15 bases between. The CDR3 totals 15 residues. CDR3 loop: CASRIRDTDYNEQFF. The CDR3 nucleotides read TGTGCCAGCAGAATCCGGGACACAGACTACAATGAGCAGTTCTTC.